These 6 T cell receptor beta chains share one sample of origin, sequenced in a study of T cells in tumors after PD-1 blockade (dated by TCRdb to about 2019). What this sample's time point label stands for: before anti-PD-1 therapy. The method behind the library was the immunoSEQ multiplex PCR assay. TCRdb carries this immuneACCESS record with in-frame sequences only. Its versions omit some clonotypes, under half of them owing to an unresolved V gene in the studies checked, with the rest unexplained. For this sample there are roughly 6,100 clones; around 68% appear just once. Around 5.2% of the sample is in the top ten clones. The sequences come from tumor tissue, collected before anti-PD-1 treatment. The receptors originated from a human donor with basal cell carcinoma.

This clone came up once. This rearrangement joins TRBV10-3 to TRBJ2-5; a possible D gene is TRBD2 (7 bases). Germline CDR1 and CDR2: ENHRY and SYGVKD. The CDR3 contains 18 residues. V lost 3 bases to trimming and J lost 2 bases, with 22 bases between them. The DNA for the CDR3 is TGTGCCATCAGTGACCACCTTGGGGAGGGGGTGCTTCAAGAGACCCAGTACTTC. Protein sequence: CAISDHLGEGVLQETQYF.

V is TRBV6-6 and J is TRBJ2-7; D unresolved. CDR3 size: 11 residues. Per germline, CDR1 MNHNY and CDR2 SVGAGI (reference sequence). V lost 5 bases to trimming and J lost 2 bases, with 4 bases between them. CDR3 in amino acids: CASSDPYEQYF. The CDR3 DNA reads TGTGCCAGCAGTGACCCCTACGAGCAGTACTTC.

This clone was seen a handful of times. The rearrangement joins TRBV24-1 to TRBJ2-1; no firm D call. CDR1 and CDR2 from the germline V gene are KGHDR and SFDVKD. CDR3 length: 12 amino acids. With 0 bases removed from V and 9 bases from J, the gap between germline ends came to 5 bases. Written as DNA, the CDR3 is TGTGCCACCAGTGATTTGAGGCCTGAGCAGTTCTTC. Amino acid sequence: CATSDLRPEQFF.

V and J are TRBV7-9 and TRBJ2-6; 7 bases are shared with TRBD2. The CDR3 consists of 18 residues. The V segment lost 2 bases and the J segment 0 bases; nucleotides outside the gene matches: 7. The germline CDR1 and CDR2 sequences are SEHNR and FQNEAQ (reference sequence). CDR3 DNA sequence: TGTGCCAGCAGCTTATTTCTCGGCGGGAGCTCTGGGGCCAACGTCCTGACTTTC. Its translation: CASSLFLGGSSGANVLTF.

The genes are TRBV6-6 and TRBJ1-5, with D possibly matching TRBD1 (6 bases). Trimming shortened V by 0 bases and J by 9 bases, and 18 bases separated the two germline ends. Germline CDR1 MNHNY, CDR2 SVGAGI (reference sequence). CDR3 length: 16 residues. The CDR3, as DNA: TGTGCCAGCAGTTACTCGCGGACAGTGAGTTTACGGCCCCAGCATTTT. Translating gives CASSYSRTVSLRPQHF.

This clone was detected only a few times. V gene TRBV9 combines with J gene TRBJ1-1; TRBD1 might be the D (5 bases). The CDR3 totals 14 residues. Per germline, CDR1 SGDLS and CDR2 YYNGEE. Trimming took off 4 bases at V and 5 bases at J, with 15 bases between the two ends. The CDR3 DNA reads TGTGCCAGCAGCCCTGACCCGTGGGGGACTGAAGCTTTCTTT. This encodes CASSPDPWGTEAFF.